A selection of T cell receptor beta chains follows, all from one sample in a study of blood T cells in healthy people across ages. TCRdb called the 5' RACE reads again in MiXCR, with one record for every CDR3 protein. The data contain over 550,000 distinct CDR3 sequences, approximately 30% of them singletons. The sample was blood. These receptors originate from an elderly woman in good health. The CDR3 runs from the conserved cysteine through the conserved F or W. D genes are given only for firm matches. Clone size, where shown, is once, few, many, or a class for clones that have expanded.

size: many; D: TRBD2; V: TRBV5-1; J: TRBJ2-5; DNA: TGCGCCAGCAGCCTTACCGGGACTAGCGCCGAAGAGACCCAGTACTTC; CDR3: CASSLTGTSAEETQYF
size: NA; D: TRBD2; V: TRBV5-1; J: TRBJ2-7; DNA: TGCGCCAGCAGCTTCCCCGCGGGGGGTACCTACGAGCAGTACTTC; CDR3: CASSFPAGGTYEQYF
size: NA; D: NA; V: TRBV6-1; J: TRBJ2-1; DNA: TGTGCCAGCAGTGGGGGTTGGCACAGGGTCAAGGAGGGTGAGCAGTTCTTC; CDR3: CASSGGWHRVKEGEQFF
size: NA; D: NA; V: TRBV7-9; J: TRBJ1-3; DNA: TGTGCCAGCAGCGTACAAACTGGAAACACCATATATTTT; CDR3: CASSVQTGNTIYF
size: many; D: NA; V: TRBV4-3; J: TRBJ2-5; DNA: TGCGCCAGCAGCTCTTACCCTAAAGAGACCCAGTACTTC; CDR3: CASSSYPKETQYF
size: many; D: NA; V: TRBV14; J: TRBJ2-1; DNA: TGTGCCAGCAGCCAAGTATACAGGGCGTACAATGAGCAGTTCTTC; CDR3: CASSQVYRAYNEQFF
size: few; D: NA; V: TRBV29-1; J: TRBJ2-7; DNA: TGCAGCGTTGAAGATCTTACTCTTTCCTTTTCAGTGCAGTACTTC; CDR3: CSVEDLTLSFSVQYF
size: many; D: NA; V: TRBV7-2; J: TRBJ1-2; DNA: TGTGCCAGCAGCTTAGAGGGGCAGGGCCTAACGGGCTACACCTTC; CDR3: CASSLEGQGLTGYTF
size: few; D: NA; V: TRBV6-2/TRBV6-3; J: TRBJ2-3; DNA: TGTGCCAGCAAAGCGAACAGACGCACAGATACGCAGTATTTT; CDR3: CASKANRRTDTQYF
size: NA; D: NA; V: TRBV6-1; J: TRBJ2-5; DNA: TGTGCCAGCAGTGTCGGGGGAATTGGGGAGACCCAGTACTTC; CDR3: CASSVGGIGETQYF
size: many; D: TRBD1; V: TRBV29-1; J: TRBJ1-2; DNA: TGCAGCGTTGAGGAACAGGGGGGGAGATATAACTATGGCTACACCTTC; CDR3: CSVEEQGGRYNYGYTF
size: many; D: NA; V: TRBV4-2; J: TRBJ1-5; DNA: TGTGCCAGCAGTGAGGGGGGGTTCCAGCCCCAGCATTTT; CDR3: CASSEGGFQPQHF
size: many; D: NA; V: TRBV28; J: TRBJ2-7; DNA: TGTGCCAGCAGTTTATACCGGGGTGGGTCGGACGAGCAGTACTTC; CDR3: CASSLYRGGSDEQYF
size: many; D: NA; V: TRBV6-1; J: TRBJ1-2; DNA: TGTGCCAGCAGTCCTAGAGGGCAGTCTGGGGGCTACACCTTC; CDR3: CASSPRGQSGGYTF
size: many; D: NA; V: TRBV15; J: TRBJ1-6; DNA: TGTGCCACCAGCAGCTCAGGGGCGCATTCACCCCTCCACTTT; CDR3: CATSSSGAHSPLHF
size: many; D: TRBD1; V: TRBV4-2; J: TRBJ1-1; DNA: TGTGCCAGCAGCCAAGAATGGACAGGGGACACTGAAGCTTTCTTT; CDR3: CASSQEWTGDTEAFF
size: many; D: NA; V: TRBV3-1; J: TRBJ2-5; DNA: TGTGCCAGCAGCCTTGGCAGAGAAGGCGGGATTTGCGAGACCCAGTACTTC; CDR3: CASSLGREGGICETQYF
size: NA; D: NA; V: TRBV7-6; J: TRBJ2-3; DNA: TGTGCCAGCAGCCCTGGGGGGCAGCACGATACGCAGTATTTT; CDR3: CASSPGGQHDTQYF
size: NA; D: NA; V: TRBV20-1; J: TRBJ2-7; DNA: TGCAGTGCTAGGTCCGAGTTTGTCTACAATGAGCAGTACTTC; CDR3: CSARSEFVYNEQYF
size: few; D: NA; V: TRBV30; J: TRBJ1-5; DNA: TGTGCCTGGAGTCACGCTGGGGCTAGCGATCAGCCCCAGCATTTT; CDR3: CAWSHAGASDQPQHF
size: NA; D: NA; V: TRBV20-1; J: TRBJ2-7; DNA: TGCAGTGCTATCCTTCCCCTTGGTGGGGCCTACGAGCAGTACTTC; CDR3: CSAILPLGGAYEQYF
size: few; D: TRBD2; V: TRBV3-1; J: TRBJ2-3; DNA: TGTGCCAGCAGCCAAGAAGGGAGCGGGGGGTCCCCTACGCAGTATTTT; CDR3: CASSQEGSGGSPTQYF
size: NA; D: NA; V: TRBV28; J: TRBJ1-1; DNA: TGTGCCAGCAGTTTATTAGTCAGGTCGTGGGGCACTGAAGCTTTCTTT; CDR3: CASSLLVRSWGTEAFF
size: NA; D: TRBD1; V: TRBV10-3; J: TRBJ1-2; DNA: TGTGCCATCAGTGAATTGAAGGGGGCGATGTATAGCTACACCTTC; CDR3: CAISELKGAMYSYTF
size: NA; D: NA; V: TRBV5-1; J: TRBJ2-3; DNA: TGCGCCGGCAGCTTGGTACCTGCGGGAGATACGCAGTATTTT; CDR3: CAGSLVPAGDTQYF
size: NA; D: NA; V: TRBV6-4; J: TRBJ2-5; DNA: TGTGCCAGCAGTGACCCCTTCAGGGGTAGGGAGCAGTACTTC; CDR3: CASSDPFRGREQYF
size: NA; D: NA; V: TRBV25-1; J: TRBJ2-7; DNA: TGTGCCAGCAGGCCCATTGGGGACCACGAGCAGTACTTC; CDR3: CASRPIGDHEQYF
size: many; D: NA; V: TRBV11-1; J: TRBJ2-5; DNA: TGTGCCAGCAGCTTTCATAATGGCCAAGAGACCCAGTACTTC; CDR3: CASSFHNGQETQYF
size: NA; D: NA; V: TRBV2; J: TRBJ2-2; DNA: TGTGCCAGCAGTGACGTGGGCGGGGAGCTGTTTTTT; CDR3: CASSDVGGELFF
size: many; D: NA; V: TRBV7-2; J: TRBJ2-3; DNA: TGTGCCAGCAGCTTAGATTTGGGGTTTTTGACAGATACGCAGTATTTT; CDR3: CASSLDLGFLTDTQYF
size: NA; D: NA; V: TRBV20-1; J: TRBJ1-1; DNA: TGCAGTGCTATGGGACAGAACACTGAAGCTTTCTTT; CDR3: CSAMGQNTEAFF
size: many; D: TRBD2; V: TRBV20-1; J: TRBJ2-1; DNA: TGCAGTGCTTCTGGGACTAGTAATGAGCAGTTCTTC; CDR3: CSASGTSNEQFF
size: NA; D: NA; V: TRBV4-2; J: TRBJ1-1; DNA: TGTGCCGGCAGCCGATCAAGTCAGGGGTCTCCGAACACTGAAGCTTTCTTT; CDR3: CAGSRSSQGSPNTEAFF
size: NA; D: TRBD1; V: TRBV20-1; J: TRBJ2-7; DNA: TGCAGTGCTTCAGACAGGGGTTTAGGCGAGCAGTACTTC; CDR3: CSASDRGLGEQYF
size: once; D: NA; V: TRBV18; J: TRBJ2-7; DNA: TGTGCCAGCTCACCGGGGGGCACCATCTACGAGCAGTACTTC; CDR3: CASSPGGTIYEQYF
size: few; D: NA; V: TRBV5-1; J: TRBJ1-1; DNA: TGCGCCAGCAGCCCGGGCTACACTGAAGCTTTCTTT; CDR3: CASSPGYTEAFF
size: many; D: NA; V: TRBV20-1; J: TRBJ1-5; DNA: TGCAGTGCTGGTAAAACAGGGCCGGTCAATCAGCCCCAGCATTTT; CDR3: CSAGKTGPVNQPQHF
size: once; D: TRBD1; V: TRBV29-1; J: TRBJ1-2; DNA: TGCAGCGTAGCTGGACAGGAGGAGGGCTACACCTTC; CDR3: CSVAGQEEGYTF
size: few; D: NA; V: TRBV18; J: TRBJ1-4; DNA: TGTGCCAGCTCACCACGCGGCAGGGTAGGCGAAAAACTGTTTTTT; CDR3: CASSPRGRVGEKLFF
size: NA; D: NA; V: TRBV5-4; J: TRBJ2-3; DNA: TGTGCCAGCAGCTTAGCCCAGCGAACGCAGTATTTT; CDR3: CASSLAQRTQYF
size: many; D: NA; V: TRBV27; J: TRBJ2-1; DNA: TGTGCCAGCAGTTTATCCGGGTCAAGGGGGAGCGATGAGCAGTTCTTC; CDR3: CASSLSGSRGSDEQFF
size: many; D: TRBD1; V: TRBV6-5; J: TRBJ2-7; DNA: TGTGCCAGCAGTACCTCGGGACAGGGGGGCGACGAGCAGTACTTC; CDR3: CASSTSGQGGDEQYF
size: NA; D: TRBD2; V: TRBV6-5; J: TRBJ2-5; DNA: TGTGCCAGCAGTTACTCAGGCGGGGGTGCAGGGACCCAGTACTTC; CDR3: CASSYSGGGAGTQYF
size: many; D: TRBD2; V: TRBV7-2; J: TRBJ2-1; DNA: TGTGCCAGCAGCGCGCGGACTAGCGGGGGGGCGAGAAATGAGCAGTTCTTC; CDR3: CASSARTSGGARNEQFF
size: NA; D: TRBD1; V: TRBV29-1; J: TRBJ1-1; DNA: TGCAGCGTTGAACAGGGTCAGGGGGCCACTGAAGCTTTCTTT; CDR3: CSVEQGQGATEAFF
size: few; D: NA; V: TRBV6-1; J: TRBJ1-2; DNA: TGTGCCAGCAGTGATACACGATGGGGGCGAGGCGGCTACACCTTC; CDR3: CASSDTRWGRGGYTF
size: many; D: NA; V: TRBV7-2; J: TRBJ2-6; DNA: TGTGCCAGCAGCGGCAGACCTGGGGCCAACGTCCTGACTTTC; CDR3: CASSGRPGANVLTF
size: NA; D: TRBD2; V: TRBV20-1; J: TRBJ2-7; DNA: TGCAGTGCTAGAGATAAGGGAGCGGGAGGGTACGAGCAGTACTTC; CDR3: CSARDKGAGGYEQYF